The source of this TCR beta chain is a study of monozygotic twins with inflammatory bowel disease. TCRdb re-called the 5' RACE reads; every CDR3 protein appears as one record, without DNA. The record lists about 380,000 distinct CDR3 sequences, of which the ten most abundant hold around 2.6%. Germline loops: CDR1 KGHSH, CDR2 LQKENI. The length of the CDR3 is 16 residues. As to this clonotype: As yet, its antigen is unknown.

Whole-study findings and limits: No distinction between different T cell subtypes was possible.

The sequence derives from a human donor with ulcerative colitis or Crohn's disease, or a healthy co-twin of an affected twin (not recorded which). The chain recombines TRBV18 with TRBJ1-5; TCRdb names TRBD1, which stays unverified in the absence of DNA. The sample taken for sequencing was blood. CDR3 in amino acids: CASSYERQHSNQPQHF.